The entry below describes one TCR beta chain. The PCR contained 60 Vbeta and 13 Jbeta primers. TCRdb's table, derived via immunoSEQ multiplex PCR, lists solely in-frame clones and lacks some. The data contain 85,000 to 100,000 clones, more than 75% of them singletons. Healthy donors of bone marrow made up the group. The data originate from a study of cytomegalovirus exposure and HLA in healthy donors. The V gene lost 5 bases and the J gene lost 10 bases, with 12 bases spanning the gap. The length of the CDR3 is 12 residues. Germline CDR1 reads MNHNY; CDR2 reads SVGAGI (reference sequence). This chain links TRBV6-6 with TRBJ1-5, with unresolved D. The sequence derives from a woman aged 60 to 75 in good health and CMV-seronegative. The source material was PBMCs. The CDR3 bases are TGTGCCAGCAGTACCCCCCTAGAACCCCAGCATTTT. Its protein product is CASSTPLEPQHF.